A selection of T cell receptor beta chains follows, all from one sample in a study of beta chain features in type 1 diabetes. The method was immunoSEQ multiplex PCR; TCRdb's version includes in-frame clones alone and lacks a portion of them. The repertoire holds around 200,000 clones, with less than 15% as singletons. The sample comprised central memory CD4+ T cells from blood. Every receptor here comes from a woman younger than 30 in good health. CDR3s include the opening cysteine and the closing phenylalanine or tryptophan. The D gene is left open where the match is weak. Rows give clone size only sometimes, using once, few, many, or a class for an expanded clone.

clone size: NA
D gene: NA
V gene: TRBV18
J gene: TRBJ2-7
CDR3 protein: CASSPLKDMEQYF
CDR3 DNA: TGTGCCAGCTCTCCACTAAAGGACATGGAGCAGTACTTC

clone size: few
D gene: TRBD2
V gene: TRBV11-2
J gene: TRBJ2-5
CDR3 protein: CASSLNGRGSMETQYF
CDR3 DNA: TGTGCCAGCAGCTTAAATGGGAGGGGCAGTATGGAGACCCAGTACTTC

clone size: NA
D gene: TRBD1
V gene: TRBV9
J gene: TRBJ1-2
CDR3 protein: CASSVTGGTNGYTF
CDR3 DNA: TGTGCCAGCAGCGTCACAGGGGGAACGAATGGCTACACCTTC

clone size: NA
D gene: NA
V gene: TRBV28
J gene: TRBJ2-1
CDR3 protein: CASGRIPYNEQFF
CDR3 DNA: TGTGCCAGCGGGAGAATCCCCTACAATGAGCAGTTCTTC

clone size: few
D gene: NA
V gene: TRBV18
J gene: TRBJ1-5
CDR3 protein: CASSLSGGARNQPQHF
CDR3 DNA: TGTGCCAGCTCCCTCTCGGGAGGGGCTCGCAATCAGCCCCAGCATTTT

clone size: few
D gene: TRBD1
V gene: TRBV29-1
J gene: TRBJ2-7
CDR3 protein: CSALTGPYEQYF
CDR3 DNA: TGCAGCGCTTTGACAGGGCCCTACGAGCAGTACTTC

clone size: few
D gene: NA
V gene: TRBV11-2
J gene: TRBJ1-1
CDR3 protein: CASIKTGQVNTEAFF
CDR3 DNA: TGTGCCAGCATAAAAACGGGACAAGTAAACACTGAAGCTTTCTTT

clone size: NA
D gene: TRBD2
V gene: TRBV11-2
J gene: TRBJ2-1
CDR3 protein: CASSPRTSGTSRRFF
CDR3 DNA: TGTGCCAGCAGCCCAAGGACTAGCGGGACCTCTCGGAGGTTCTTC

clone size: few
D gene: TRBD1
V gene: TRBV28
J gene: TRBJ1-2
CDR3 protein: CASNPGTGRGRYTF
CDR3 DNA: TGTGCCAGCAACCCCGGGACAGGCCGTGGGCGCTACACCTTC

clone size: few
D gene: TRBD2
V gene: TRBV7-2
J gene: TRBJ2-1
CDR3 protein: CASSEIRMKAGAYNEQFF
CDR3 DNA: TGTGCCAGCAGCGAGATTAGGATGAAAGCGGGGGCCTACAATGAGCAGTTCTTC

clone size: NA
D gene: NA
V gene: TRBV11-3
J gene: TRBJ1-1
CDR3 protein: CASRFRQNTEAFF
CDR3 DNA: TGTGCCAGCAGATTTCGACAGAACACTGAAGCTTTCTTT

clone size: many
D gene: NA
V gene: TRBV6-6
J gene: TRBJ2-1
CDR3 protein: CASSYQAGYNEQFF
CDR3 DNA: TGTGCCAGCAGTTACCAGGCAGGTTACAATGAGCAGTTCTTC

clone size: NA
D gene: NA
V gene: TRBV30
J gene: TRBJ2-5
CDR3 protein: CAWSPQGQETQYF
CDR3 DNA: TGTGCCTGGAGTCCCCAGGGACAAGAGACCCAGTACTTC

clone size: NA
D gene: TRBD1
V gene: TRBV25-1
J gene: TRBJ1-1
CDR3 protein: CASVQGIGTEAFF
CDR3 DNA: TGTGCCAGTGTACAGGGGATCGGCACTGAAGCTTTCTTT

clone size: NA
D gene: TRBD2
V gene: TRBV7-2
J gene: TRBJ2-3
CDR3 protein: CASSLGPSGRSDTQYF
CDR3 DNA: TGTGCCAGCAGCTTAGGGCCCAGCGGGAGATCAGATACGCAGTATTTT

clone size: NA
D gene: TRBD1
V gene: TRBV28
J gene: TRBJ2-1
CDR3 protein: CASTTRGETGGDSGYDEQFF
CDR3 DNA: TGTGCCAGCACCACAAGAGGGGAGACAGGGGGTGATAGCGGATACGATGAGCAGTTCTTC

clone size: NA
D gene: NA
V gene: TRBV14
J gene: TRBJ2-7
CDR3 protein: CASSHMRATTYEQYF
CDR3 DNA: TGTGCCAGCAGCCACATGAGGGCCACTACCTACGAGCAGTACTTC

clone size: few
D gene: TRBD2
V gene: TRBV7-2
J gene: TRBJ2-2
CDR3 protein: CASSLSGSQTGELFF
CDR3 DNA: TGTGCCAGCAGCTTAAGCGGGAGTCAGACCGGGGAGCTGTTTTTT

clone size: NA
D gene: NA
V gene: TRBV7-9
J gene: TRBJ1-1
CDR3 protein: CANGESNTEAFF
CDR3 DNA: TGTGCCAACGGGGAGTCGAACACTGAAGCTTTCTTT

clone size: few
D gene: NA
V gene: TRBV14
J gene: TRBJ2-2
CDR3 protein: CASSLRGSTGELFF
CDR3 DNA: TGTGCCAGCAGCCTTCGAGGAAGCACCGGGGAGCTGTTTTTT